The 23 T cell receptor beta chains below all came from one sample that was sequenced in a study of OX40 agonist ivuxolimab in advanced cancers. The library was generated by the immunoSEQ multiplex PCR assay. Held by TCRdb, this immuneACCESS table contains in-frame sequences only and omits some clones. Under half of the omission traces to an unresolved V gene where checked; the cause of the rest is unknown. The sample contains 35,000 to 45,000 clones, over 75% of them found a single time. The top ten hold roughly 23% of the sample. The sample was CD4+ or CD8+ T cells sorted from blood, taken in a trial of the OX40 agonist ivuxolimab. The source of these receptors is an adult with an advanced solid tumor such as melanoma, head and neck, liver or kidney cancer.

This sequence joins TRBV11-3 and TRBJ2-1, with 9 bases identical to TRBD1. Germline CDR1 and CDR2: SGHNT and YENEEA. The CDR3 is 15 residues long. The V gene end was trimmed by 1 base and the J gene end by 7 bases; junction bases not matched to a gene: 5. CDR3 DNA sequence: TGTGCCAGCAGCTTAGCACAGGGGGCTTGGAATGAGCAGTTCTTC. Its protein product is CASSLAQGAWNEQFF.

The rearrangement links TRBV19 to TRBJ1-2; D is uncertain. This CDR3 contains 12 residues. V shed 6 bases and J shed 3 bases, with 8 bases lying between them. CDR1 is LNHDA, CDR2 SQIVND, per germline (reference sequence). CDR3 sequence (DNA): TGTGCCAGTAGGGAGGGCCACTATGGCTACACCTTC. Protein sequence: CASREGHYGYTF.

The chain combines TRBV2 with TRBJ2-1; 10 nucleotides line up with TRBD2. The CDR3 has 15 residues. Per the germline V gene, CDR1 is SNHLY and CDR2 is FYNNEI. J was trimmed by 8 bases and V by 6 bases; bases with no gene match: 10. The CDR3 loop is CASRKAGGPLDEQFF. The CDR3 DNA follows: TGTGCCAGCAGAAAAGCGGGGGGGCCTTTGGATGAGCAGTTCTTC.

This sequence joins TRBV5-1 and TRBJ2-5, with D unresolved. The V end lost 0 bases, the J end lost 2 bases, and 5 bases lay between the germline ends. Germline loops: CDR1 SGHRS, CDR2 YFSETQ. The CDR3 is 13 residues long. CDR3 sequence reads: CASSLVPQETQYF. The CDR3 DNA sequence: TGCGCCAGCAGCTTGGTCCCTCAAGAGACCCAGTACTTC. Based on the CDR3 plus reference TRBV5-1 and TRBJ2-5, the full variable domain is KAGVTQTPRYLIKTRGQQVTLSCSPISGHRSVSWYQQTPGQGLQFLFEYFSETQRNKGNFPGRFSGRQFSNSRSEMNVSTLELGDSALYLCASSLVPQETQYFGPGTRLLVL.

The rearrangement uses TRBV20-1 and TRBJ1-1; D call uncertain. The CDR3 has 11 residues. Per the germline V gene, CDR1 is DFQATT and CDR2 is SNEGSKA (reference sequence). V lost 6 bases to trimming and J lost 6 bases, with 11 bases between them. The CDR3 coding sequence is TGCAGTGCCAGTGCCCGCCCTGAAGCTTTCTTT. As protein: CSASARPEAFF.

In nucleotides, the CDR3 is TGTGCCAGCAGCTTGGTGGGCAGTTCACAAAACATTCAGTACTTC. The encoded protein is CASSLVGSSQNIQYF. The chain uses TRBV7-3 and TRBJ2-4, with D unresolved. Trimming stripped 3 bases from V and 5 bases from J, with 14 bases between. The CDR3 loop spans 15 amino acids. Germline V CDR1 and CDR2: SGHTA, FQGTGA.

This clone is a singleton in its sample. The chain is built from TRBV29-1 and TRBJ2-1; TRBD1 might be the D (5 bases). The CDR3 has 18 residues. V lost 4 bases and J lost 1, with 23 bases in between. Per the germline V gene, CDR1 is SQVTM and CDR2 is ANQGSEA. The CDR3 sequence: CSVVGANKGLGSYNEQFF. The CDR3 DNA reads TGCAGCGTTGTTGGGGCTAACAAGGGCCTTGGGTCCTACAATGAGCAGTTCTTC.

The V gene is TRBV18, the J gene TRBJ2-2; D gene ambiguous. This CDR3 spans 15 amino acids. Germline V gene lookup returns CDR1 KGHSH and CDR2 LQKENI. Deletions cut 3 bases from V and 2 bases from J, with 10 bases between. CDR3: CASSPNWKNTGELFF. CDR3 in DNA: TGTGCCAGCTCACCTAACTGGAAAAACACCGGGGAGCTGTTTTTT.

In DNA, the CDR3 is TGCGCCAGCAGCTCCGGGGCGGGGGCTTACAATGAGCAGTTCTTC. Encoded protein: CASSSGAGAYNEQFF. The rearrangement links TRBV5-1 to TRBJ2-1; possible D gene TRBD2, 7 bases. CDR3 size: 15 residues. V lost 3 bases, J lost 4 bases, and 14 bases lay in between. Germline V gives CDR1 SGHRS, CDR2 YFSETQ. Combining the CDR3 with reference TRBV5-1 and TRBJ2-1 gives the whole variable domain KAGVTQTPRYLIKTRGQQVTLSCSPISGHRSVSWYQQTPGQGLQFLFEYFSETQRNKGNFPGRFSGRQFSNSRSEMNVSTLELGDSALYLCASSSGAGAYNEQFFGPGTRLTVL.

This chain links TRBV28 with TRBJ2-1; 9 bases match TRBD2. The CDR3 length is 18 residues. Germline CDR1 MDHEN, CDR2 SYDVKM. V lost 6 bases, J lost 6 bases, and 18 bases stayed unmatched. CDR3 residues: CASSPRGVGAGGGNEQFF. CDR3 in DNA: TGTGCCAGCAGCCCCAGGGGGGTCGGTGCGGGAGGGGGCAATGAGCAGTTCTTC.

V gene TRBV7-2 combines with J gene TRBJ2-1; D possibly corresponds to TRBD2 (7 bases). Germline V gene sequence: CDR1 SGHTA, CDR2 FQGNSA. The CDR3 has 15 amino acids. The V gene lost 3 bases and the J gene lost 2 bases, with 11 bases spanning the gap. The CDR3 nucleotides read TGTGCCAGCAGCTTCCGGCGGGGGCCCTACAATGAGCAGTTCTTC. Protein sequence: CASSFRRGPYNEQFF.

The sample holds a few counts of this clone. The gene calls are TRBV4-3 and TRBJ2-5; TRBD1 aligns across 7 bases. With 1 base clipped from V and 4 bases from J, the junction kept 3 bases outside the gene matches. The CDR3 contains 14 residues. The V gene's germline CDR1 is LGHNA and CDR2 YSLEER. The CDR3 sequence: CASSQVQGPETQYF. Written as DNA, the CDR3 is TGCGCCAGCAGCCAAGTACAGGGGCCAGAGACCCAGTACTTC.

The CDR3 region has the DNA TGCAGCGTTGACGGGACCGGGAGCGGGAGCACCTACGAGCAGTACTTC. Its translation is CSVDGTGSGSTYEQYF. The V and J genes are TRBV29-1 and TRBJ2-7; 8 bases line up with TRBD2. The germline gives CDR1 SQVTM, CDR2 ANQGSEA. J lost 2 bases, V lost 3 bases, and 12 bases had no gene match. The CDR3 runs to 16 residues.

This clone was picked up a small number of times. The chain joins TRBV7-6 to TRBJ2-7; a weak D match, TRBD2 (5 bases). V lost 3 bases, J lost 1 base, and 7 bases lay in between. Germline V gene lookup returns CDR1 SGHVS and CDR2 FNYEAQ. CDR3 length: 13 amino acids. The CDR3, as DNA: TGTGCCAGCAGCTTGGAGGTTTCCTACGAGCAGTACTTC. Protein product: CASSLEVSYEQYF. Combining the CDR3 with reference TRBV7-6 and TRBJ2-7 gives the whole variable domain GAGVSQSPRYKVTKRGQDVALRCDPISGHVSLYWYRQALGQGPEFLTYFNYEAQQDKSGLPNDRFSAERPEGSISTLTIQRTEQRDSAMYRCASSLEVSYEQYFGPGTRLTVT.

The gene calls are TRBV7-9 and TRBJ2-2; tentatively, D is TRBD1 (6 bases). This CDR3 comprises 15 residues. Germline lookup yields CDR1 SEHNR and CDR2 FQNEAQ (reference sequence). Trimming stripped 5 bases from V and 4 bases from J, with 14 bases between. CDR3 sequence reads: CASSPRQEPTGELFF. CDR3 bases: TGTGCCAGCAGCCCCAGACAGGAACCCACCGGGGAGCTGTTTTTT.

The V call is TRBV18, the J call TRBJ1-2; the D gene is possibly TRBD1 (5 bases). V lost 3 bases to trimming and J lost 4 bases, with 9 bases between them. Germline V gives CDR1 KGHSH, CDR2 LQKENI. The CDR3 spans 13 residues. The CDR3 loop reads CASSPDKLYGYTF. In DNA form, the CDR3 reads TGTGCCAGCTCACCGGACAAACTCTATGGCTACACCTTC.

The chain employs TRBV4-3 and TRBJ2-7; D not resolved. From germline, CDR1 is LGHNA and CDR2 YSLEER. Between the trimmed V and J ends, which lost 1 base and 3 bases, there was a span of 7 bases. CDR3 length: 13 residues. For the CDR3, the DNA is TGCGCCAGCAGCCAAGGTATAGACTACGAGCAGTACTTC. Translation gives CASSQGIDYEQYF.

V usage is TRBV15 and J usage is TRBJ2-7; D is uncertain. Trimming shortened V by 2 bases and J by 0 bases, and 8 bases separated the two germline ends. Germline V lookup: CDR1 LNHNV, CDR2 YYDKDF (reference sequence). The CDR3 contains 14 residues. As DNA, the CDR3 is TGTGCCACCAGCAGAACAGCGAGCTCCTACGAGCAGTACTTC. It yields the protein CATSRTASSYEQYF. Supplemented by reference TRBV15 and TRBJ2-7, the full variable domain reads DAMVIQNPRYQVTQFGKPVTLSCSQTLNHNVMYWYQQKSSQAPKLLFHYYDKDFNNEADTPDNFQSRRPNTSFCFLDIRSPGLGDTAMYLCATSRTASSYEQYFGPGTRLTVT.

CDR3 sequence: CASSPAAGAGAYEQYF. The CDR3 DNA reads TGTGCCAGCAGCCCCGCCGCGGGGGCGGGGGCCTACGAGCAGTACTTC. This chain links TRBV28 with TRBJ2-7, with D possibly being TRBD2 (7 bases). This CDR3 has 16 amino acids. In germline, CDR1 is MDHEN, CDR2 SYDVKM. V was trimmed by 6 bases and J by 2 bases, leaving 20 bases between them.

This chain links TRBV6-6 with TRBJ2-7; tentatively, D is TRBD1 (6 bases). The germline V gene has CDR1 MNHNY and CDR2 SVGAGI (reference sequence). The CDR3 totals 14 residues. Trimming pared 6 bases from V and 1 base from J, leaving 13 bases between. The CDR3 bases are TGTGCCAGCAGGCACCCGGACAGTTCCTACGAGCAGTACTTC. This encodes CASRHPDSSYEQYF.

This chain uses TRBV4-3 with TRBJ2-1; D uncertain. Trimming shortened V by 1 base and J by 5 bases, and 24 bases separated the two germline ends. The germline gives CDR1 LGHNA, CDR2 YSLEER. There are 19 residues in the CDR3. For the CDR3, the DNA is TGCGCCAGCAGCCAAGGGGGAATTATTGGACGTAGCTCTAACAATGAGCAGTTCTTC. The encoded protein is CASSQGGIIGRSSNNEQFF.

The chain combines TRBV7-6 with TRBJ2-5; no firm D call. Germline-derived CDR1 and CDR2 are SGHVS and FNYEAQ. The CDR3 covers 14 residues. With 5 bases removed from V and 2 bases from J, the gap between germline ends came to 12 bases. CDR3 region: CASSRTVKQETQYF. The CDR3 DNA sequence: TGTGCCAGCAGCCGGACGGTAAAACAAGAGACCCAGTACTTC.

The chain is built from TRBV4-1 and TRBJ1-1, with 8 bases identical to TRBD1. Germline CDR1 MGHRA, CDR2 YSYEKL. J was trimmed by 0 bases and V by 3 bases; bases with no gene match: 9. This CDR3 region has 17 residues. CDR3 sequence reads: CASSQLSTGGLNTEAFF. CDR3 nucleotides: TGCGCCAGCAGCCAGCTCAGCACAGGGGGTCTGAACACTGAAGCTTTCTTT.